Listed here are 23 T cell receptor beta chains from one sample, sequenced in a study of T-cell memory formation after mild COVID-19. TCRdb re-derived calls from the 5' RACE reads in MiXCR, one entry per CDR3 protein. The repertoire holds approximately 210,000 distinct CDR3 sequences, with 10% as singletons. Sequenced sample: PBMCs or a T cell subset sorted from them (not recorded which). Receptors were obtained from a man aged 18 to 29 who had mild COVID-19 (a few samples of this study predate the infection). Cell type and time point are not known.

The rearrangement uses TRBV7-8 and TRBJ1-5; D gene uncertain. Germline V gene sequence: CDR1 SGHVS, CDR2 FQNEAQ. The CDR3 consists of 14 residues. Trimming shortened V by 1 base and J by 7 bases, and 11 bases separated the two germline ends. The chain's CDR3 is CASSLEGPVQPQHF. The CDR3 nucleotides are TGTGCCAGCAGCTTAGAGGGCCCTGTACAGCCCCAGCATTTT.

This clonotype was found a few times. CDR3 amino acids: CASSPNPRGLGEQFF. DNA of the CDR3: TGTGCCAGCAGCCCTAATCCGCGGGGGCTGGGGGAGCAGTTCTTC. This chain connects TRBV7-8 to TRBJ2-1, with a tentative D call TRBD2 (7 bases). This CDR3 contains 15 residues. In germline, CDR1 is SGHVS, CDR2 FQNEAQ. Trimming left V 5 bases short and J 10 bases short, with 21 bases between.

This clonotype turned up a few times. This sequence joins TRBV7-3 and TRBJ2-2; a possible D gene is TRBD1 (5 bases). Trimming took 1 base from V and 3 from J, leaving 9 bases between them. The CDR3 runs 15 residues. From germline, CDR1 is SGHTA and CDR2 FQGTGA. CDR3 sequence reads: CASSLSRDHTGELFF. CDR3 in DNA: TGTGCCAGCAGCTTAAGCAGGGATCACACCGGGGAGCTGTTTTTT.

The chain employs TRBV6-2 or TRBV6-3 and TRBJ2-1; D perhaps matches TRBD1 (5 bases). V was pared by 5 bases and J by 0 bases, with 20 bases between. From germline, CDR1 is MNHEY and CDR2 SVGEGT. This CDR3 is built from 18 residues. CDR3 nucleotide sequence: TGTGCCAGCAGTCCCCTCCGACAGCGCACAAGCTCCTACAATGAGCAGTTCTTC. Protein product: CASSPLRQRTSSYNEQFF.

This clonotype was recorded a few times. The J gene is TRBJ2-7, the V gene TRBV7-6; D is possibly TRBD1 (5 bases). Germline lookup yields CDR1 SGHVS and CDR2 FNYEAQ. V was clipped by 2 bases and J by 7 bases, with 15 bases between them. CDR3 size: 14 residues. CDR3 sequence (DNA): TGTGCCAGCAGCTTAATGGCGCAGGGCGGAGAGCAGTACTTC. Translated: CASSLMAQGGEQYF.

The table lists this clonotype with a few counts. The chain has TRBV20-1 and TRBJ1-6; tentative D call: TRBD1 (6 bases). V was pared by 1 base and J by 10 bases, with 20 bases between. The CDR3 runs to 16 residues. Germline V gives CDR1 DFQATT, CDR2 SNEGSKA (reference sequence). The CDR3 DNA reads as TGCAGTGCTAGAGTCCCATCAGGGGCGCAAAGGTCACCCCTCCACTTT. This codes for CSARVPSGAQRSPLHF.

CDR3 nucleotides: TGTGCCAGCACCCGCCCTGTAGCGGGGGGGCTCGATACGCAGTATTTT. This sequence encodes CASTRPVAGGLDTQYF. The genes are TRBV7-3 and TRBJ2-3, with 11 positions matching TRBD2. The CDR3 totals 16 residues. Germline lookup yields CDR1 SGHTA and CDR2 FQGTGA. The trim removed 7 bases at V and 6 bases at J, leaving 12 bases unmatched.

V and J are TRBV7-3 and TRBJ2-6, with D maybe TRBD2 (5 bases). The CDR3 totals 16 residues. Germline CDR1 reads SGHTA; CDR2 reads FQGTGA. Trimming removed 0 bases at V and 2 bases at J, with 8 bases between. Here the CDR3 reads CASSLTIGAGANVLTF. For the CDR3, the DNA is TGTGCCAGCAGCTTAACGATCGGGGCTGGGGCCAACGTCCTGACTTTC. Using reference TRBV7-3 and TRBJ2-6 for the parts outside the CDR3, the full variable domain is GAGVSQTPSNKVTEKGKYVELRCDPISGHTALYWYRQSLGQGPEFLIYFQGTGAADDSGLPNDRFFAVRPEGSVSTLKIQRTERGDSAVYLCASSLTIGAGANVLTFGAGSRLTVL.

A single count supports this clonotype. In this CDR3 the conserved last residue, phenylalanine or tryptophan, is missing, so a read error is likely. The CDR3 is CASSTGINTEAFL. In DNA, the CDR3 is TGTGCCAGCAGCACAGGGATAAATACTGAAGCTTTCTTG. The chain joins TRBV7-2 to TRBJ1-1, with a possible D match to TRBD1 (6 bases). CDR3 length: 13 amino acids. Germline V gene lookup returns CDR1 SGHTA and CDR2 FQGNSA. The ends were cut back, 5 bases at V and 5 bases at J, with 12 bases in the middle.

This clonotype was counted a few times. The J gene is TRBJ1-1, the V gene TRBV5-1, with D unclear. The V end lost 4 bases, the J end lost 1 base, and 8 bases lay between the germline ends. Germline loops: CDR1 SGHRS, CDR2 YFSETQ. The CDR3 sequence is 13 residues long. The CDR3 region has the DNA TGCGCCAGCAGCGCGGACTGGAACACTGAAGCTTTCTTT. This codes for CASSADWNTEAFF.

The chain couples TRBV29-1 to TRBJ2-7; D is tentatively TRBD1 or TRBD2 (5 bases each). The CDR3 extends over 14 amino acids. CDR1 and CDR2 (germline): SQVTM, ANQGSEA. V was clipped by 4 bases and J by 6 bases, with 19 bases between them. CDR3 coding DNA: TGCAGCGTTGCTGGTAGTTGGGGGTTATCCGAGCAGTACGTC. Its translation is CSVAGSWGLSEQYV.

This clonotype was found many times. The chain couples TRBV20-1 to TRBJ2-5, with TRBD2 identical over 8 bases. The germline CDR1 and CDR2 sequences are DFQATT and SNEGSKA (reference sequence). Trimming at V came to 6 bases and at J to 3 bases, leaving 3 bases not matched to a gene. This CDR3 has 12 residues. The CDR3 is CSAGLVEETQYF. The CDR3, as DNA: TGCAGTGCGGGACTAGTGGAAGAGACCCAGTACTTC.

J is TRBJ1-1 and V is TRBV4-2; no definite D call. Germline V lookup: CDR1 LGHNA, CDR2 YNFKEQ. The CDR3 is 13 residues long. The ends were cut back, 0 bases at V and 0 bases at J, with 2 bases in the middle. CDR3 protein: CASSQDLNTEAFF. The CDR3 DNA sequence: TGTGCCAGCAGCCAAGATCTGAACACTGAAGCTTTCTTT.

This chain joins TRBV20-1 and TRBJ1-1; D is ambiguous. The germline V gene has CDR1 DFQATT and CDR2 SNEGSKA (reference sequence). V was cut by 3 bases and J by 10 bases, with 9 bases left in between. This CDR3 contains 10 residues. The CDR3 spells CSASAARAFF. The CDR3 DNA follows: TGCAGTGCTAGTGCTGCGCGAGCTTTCTTT.

The DNA for the CDR3 is TGTGCCACCAGTGATCCTTGGGGGACAGAAGCGAACACCGGGGAGCTGTTTTTT. The encoded protein is CATSDPWGTEANTGELFF. The gene calls are TRBV24-1 and TRBJ2-2; 7 nucleotides agree with TRBD1. The length of the CDR3 is 18 residues. The germline V gene has CDR1 KGHDR and CDR2 SFDVKD. V lost 3 bases and J lost 0; bases outside the gene matches: 9.

This clonotype occurred a few times. This CDR3 reads CATQGQGGTYEQYV. In DNA form, the CDR3 reads TGTGCCACCCAGGGACAGGGAGGGACCTACGAGCAGTACGTC. The chain is built from TRBV10-3 and TRBJ2-7, with 9 positions matching TRBD1. From germline, CDR1 is ENHRY and CDR2 SYGVKD. V shed 10 bases, J shed 2 bases, and the junction held 9 bases outside the gene matches. CDR3 length equals 14 residues.

This sequence joins TRBV7-2 and TRBJ1-2, with D possibly TRBD1 on 5 matching bases. Trimming took 0 bases from V and 10 from J, leaving 15 bases between them. CDR3 length: 14 residues. In germline, CDR1 is SGHTA, CDR2 FQGNSA. In DNA form, the CDR3 reads TGTGCCAGCAGCTTAGCAGGGGCAGGACCGGACTACACCTTC. Translated, it gives CASSLAGAGPDYTF.

This chain uses TRBV7-9 with TRBJ2-7, with TRBD1 matching over 7 bases. This CDR3 is 13 amino acids long. Germline-derived CDR1 and CDR2 are SEHNR and FQNEAQ (reference sequence). CDR3 sequence (DNA): TGTGCCAGCAGCTTCCTGGGCGACAGGGCCCTTACCGTC. Translating it yields CASSFLGDRALTV.

This clonotype was picked up a small number of times. Here the CDR3 DNA reads TGTGCCAGCAGGCGCCCTTGGGACAGGGGCTCTGGGGCCAACGTCCTGACTTTC. It is translated as CASRRPWDRGSGANVLTF. The gene calls are TRBV6-6 and TRBJ2-6; 10 nucleotides align to TRBD1. The CDR3 is made up of 18 amino acids. V lost 6 bases, J lost 0 bases, and 8 bases stayed unmatched. The germline V gene has CDR1 MNHNY and CDR2 SVGAGI (reference sequence).

This chain joins TRBV5-5 and TRBJ2-7; 9 positions agree with TRBD1. V dropped 0 bases and J dropped 5; count of bases not matched to a gene: 9. CDR1 is SGHKS, CDR2 YYEKEE, per germline (reference sequence). There are 16 residues in the CDR3. CDR3 in amino acids: CASSLGPSTGGNEQYF. The CDR3, as DNA: TGTGCCAGCAGCTTGGGACCTTCGACAGGGGGAAACGAGCAGTACTTC.

The genes are TRBV6-6 and TRBJ2-3, with 7 bases aligning to TRBD1. V trimming: 2 bases; J trimming: 0 bases; junction bases outside the gene matches: 5. CDR1 MNHNY and CDR2 SVGAGI come from the germline V gene (reference sequence). The CDR3 consists of 16 residues. The CDR3 nucleotides are TGTGCCAGCAGTTACATACAGGGGCGAAGCACAGATACGCAGTATTTT. Its translation is CASSYIQGRSTDTQYF.

CDR3 coding DNA: TGTGCCAGCAGCCTGACAGAGCCTTCTGGAAACACCATATATTTT. Its translation: CASSLTEPSGNTIYF. The V gene is TRBV6-2 or TRBV6-3, the J gene TRBJ1-3; D may be TRBD1 (5 bases). Trimming took off 6 bases at V and 1 base at J, with 13 bases between the two ends. Germline V lookup: CDR1 MNHEY, CDR2 SVGEGT. The CDR3 consists of 15 residues.

This rearrangement joins TRBV25-1 to TRBJ1-1; D unresolved. This CDR3 region has 15 residues. Germline CDR1 reads MGHDK; CDR2 reads SYGVNS. V lost 3 bases and J 0 bases, leaving 11 bases between the germline ends. The CDR3 DNA reads as TGTGCCAGCAGTGACCCGACCGAACTGAACACTGAAGCTTTCTTT. It codes for CASSDPTELNTEAFF.